This entry concerns a single T cell receptor (beta chain). Its antigen remains unknown. The record originates from a study of persistence of HIV-infected CD4 T cells. For the study at large: Donors had been on suppressive ART for a median of 8 years.

Sequencing used immunoSEQ version 4 in survey mode. Measured with immunoSEQ multiplex PCR; TCRdb has only the in-frame clones, and not every one. The sample carries roughly 5,300 clones, roughly 70% recorded once. J lost 7 bases, V lost 11 bases, and 7 bases had no gene match. The CDR3 has 12 amino acids. Cells were stimulated with CMV-infected fibroblast lysates at around 9.1 ug/mL. CD4+ T cells upregulating both CD40 ligand and CD69 were sorted as responding cells. The rearrangement links TRBV12-3 or TRBV12-4 to TRBJ2-1; TRBD2 agrees at 8 bases. The sample here was CD4+ T cells sorted from PBMCs after 18-hour stimulation, taken from a patient who received antiretroviral therapy. The sequence was collected from an adult man with HIV who was CMV-seropositive. CDR3 DNA: TGTGCCGAAGGGACTAGAGCTAATGAGCAGTTCTTC. It encodes CAEGTRANEQFF.